The present TCR beta chain was sequenced within a study of radiation and T cells in renal cell carcinoma (dated by TCRdb to 2020 to 2021). General notes on the study: TCR beta sequencing covered 50 to 55 samples in total, comprising some 26 tumors and 27 peripheral blood samples. The final blood draw was performed at 4 weeks after radiation, at the same time as nephrectomy. In the 40 to 55 samples combined, 4,016,671 unique CDR3 nucleotide sequences were found, encoding about 2.7 million unique CDR3 amino acid sequences. The investigation overall reported the following: The single-armed trial design could not address effects of radiation dose or scheduling on the TCR repertoire. Top tumor clonotypes rose in blood from baseline to 2 weeks post-radiation, then contracted by 4 weeks, suggesting transient expansion of tumor-resident clones. Because pretreatment tumor biopsies were not available, the study could not determine whether clonotypes were already present within the tumor at baseline. Dynamics of the blood repertoire were not tracked past 4 weeks after treatment.

TCR beta libraries were generated from genomic DNA with the immunoSEQ kit, following the manufacturer's recommendations. To prepare the libraries, a first multiplex PCR with proprietary primers was run, followed by a second PCR that added unique barcodes, and a bead cleanup was done after each round. A positive control reaction and a negative control reaction, both provided in the kit, were run with every batch of samples. The final libraries were assessed on an Agilent 4200 TapeStation D1000 ScreenTape, pooled by volume, and quantified by qPCR. Sequencing ran on an Illumina NextSeq500 with a MidOutput 150-cycle cartridge, using 156 Read1 and 15 Index1 cycles with kit custom primers. The pooled library was loaded at roughly 0.93 pM, with a roughly 18% PhiX control spiked in. Turning to the authors' computational methods: The vendor-processed data were analyzed in R, and a clonotype was defined as all T cells that share the same CDR3 nucleotide sequence. In the clone abundance analyses, frequencies in each sample were normalized to that sample's 10,000 most abundant clones. Public T cell clones, averaging fewer than five per sample, were removed before analysis. An abundance difference of at least 32-fold between compartments was the criterion for calling clonotypes tumor-enriched or baseline blood-enriched. A beta-binomial differential abundance model was applied to find clonotypes that expanded or contracted between blood time points. Tumor-blood repertoire similarity was measured with the Baroni-Urbani and Buser coefficient, and group comparisons used two-tailed Wilcoxon tests in R. TCRdb's version of the immuneACCESS table is confined to in-frame rearrangements and falls short of the full clone set. An unresolved V gene accounts for under half of the shortfall where checked; the remainder is of unknown origin. V and J calls and clone size follow that table, whereas D and trimming were derived from the DNA. Recorded for this sample are 120,000 to 150,000 clones; 86% of them occurred a single time. The ten largest clones capture around 17% of the sample.

This specimen's time point label, interpreted: blood 4 weeks post-SBRT, at nephrectomy. The sample's treatment or condition label, in plain terms: 15 Gy SBRT to primary tumor, nephrectomy 4 weeks later. Samples came from a clinical trial, in which primary renal cell carcinomas received 15 Gy stereotactic body radiation therapy followed by nephrectomy 4 weeks later. Serial peripheral blood from radiation-treated patients was sampled at baseline, 2 weeks and 4 weeks after SBRT to track tumor-enriched clonotypes. All patients had renal cell carcinoma with clear cell pathology. The QIAamp DNA Blood Mini Kit (Qiagen) was used to prepare genomic DNA for TCR sequencing. Only samples passing all quality control checks were included in the analyses. For this clone: Its antigen is still unknown. No qualities accompany the bases; no much larger clone lies one base away.

In the germline V gene, CDR1 corresponds to MNHEY and CDR2 to SVGAGI. The CDR3 runs 11 amino acids, cysteine and phenylalanine included. The DNA shown is the 33-base CDR3, in frame from base 1. At the junction V is shortened by 10 bases and J by 7 bases, with 13 bases in between. The chain is encoded by TRBV6-5 joined to TRBJ1-2, with the D gene not confidently named. This material consisted of blood, taken from a patient whose treatment included radiotherapy and nephrectomy. The TCR comes from a woman in her forties or fifties with renal cell carcinoma. The DNA sequence is TGTGCCATTGCAGCCGACGGTGGCTACACCTTC. Translated, this gives CAIAADGGYTF.